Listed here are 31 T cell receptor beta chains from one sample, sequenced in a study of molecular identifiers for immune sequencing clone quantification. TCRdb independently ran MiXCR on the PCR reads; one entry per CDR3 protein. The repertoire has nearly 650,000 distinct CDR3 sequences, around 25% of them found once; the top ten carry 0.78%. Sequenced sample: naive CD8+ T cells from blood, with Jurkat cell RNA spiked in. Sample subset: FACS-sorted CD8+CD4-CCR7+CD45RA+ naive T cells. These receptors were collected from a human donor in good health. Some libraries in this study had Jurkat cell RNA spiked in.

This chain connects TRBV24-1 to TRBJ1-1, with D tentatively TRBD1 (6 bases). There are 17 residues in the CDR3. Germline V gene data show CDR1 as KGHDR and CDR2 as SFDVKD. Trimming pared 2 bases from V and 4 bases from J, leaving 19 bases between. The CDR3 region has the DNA TGTGCCACCAGTGATTCCCATCGGGACATGGGGGGCACTGAAGCTTTCTTT. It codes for CATSDSHRDMGGTEAFF.

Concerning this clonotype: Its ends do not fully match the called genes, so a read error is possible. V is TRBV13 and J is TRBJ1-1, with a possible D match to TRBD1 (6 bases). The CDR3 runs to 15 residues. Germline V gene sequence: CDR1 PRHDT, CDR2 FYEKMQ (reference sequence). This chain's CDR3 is CASSFWSGARTEASF. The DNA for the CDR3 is TGTGCCAGCAGCTTTTGGTCGGGGGCGAGGACTGAAGCTTCCTTT. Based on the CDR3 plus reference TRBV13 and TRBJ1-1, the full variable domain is AAGVIQSPRHLIKEKRETATLKCYPIPRHDTVYWYQQGPGQDPQFLISFYEKMQSDKGSIPDRFSAQQFSDYHSELNMSSLELGDSALYFCASSFWSGARTEASFGQGTRLTVV.

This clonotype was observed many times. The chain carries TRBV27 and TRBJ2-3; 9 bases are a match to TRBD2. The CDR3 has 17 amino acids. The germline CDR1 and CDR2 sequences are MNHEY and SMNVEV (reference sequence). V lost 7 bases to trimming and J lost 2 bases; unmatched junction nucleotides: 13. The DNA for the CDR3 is TGTGCCAGCATACCTCTTGGGCTAGCGGGGATCACAGATACGCAGTATTTT. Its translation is CASIPLGLAGITDTQYF.

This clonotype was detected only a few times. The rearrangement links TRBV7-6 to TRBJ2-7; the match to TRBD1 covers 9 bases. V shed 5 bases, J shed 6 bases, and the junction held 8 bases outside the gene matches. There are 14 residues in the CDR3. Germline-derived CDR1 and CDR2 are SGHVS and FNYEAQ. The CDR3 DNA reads TGTGCCAGCAGCCCGTGGGACAGGGAAGGCGAGCAGTACTTC. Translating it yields CASSPWDREGEQYF.

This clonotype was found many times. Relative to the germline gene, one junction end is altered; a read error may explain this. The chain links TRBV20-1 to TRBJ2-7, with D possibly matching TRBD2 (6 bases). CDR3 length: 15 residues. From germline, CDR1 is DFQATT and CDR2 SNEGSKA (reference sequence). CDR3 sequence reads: CSARETGTATYEQYF. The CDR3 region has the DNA TGCAGTGCAAGAGAGACCGGGACTGCGACCTACGAGCAGTACTTC.

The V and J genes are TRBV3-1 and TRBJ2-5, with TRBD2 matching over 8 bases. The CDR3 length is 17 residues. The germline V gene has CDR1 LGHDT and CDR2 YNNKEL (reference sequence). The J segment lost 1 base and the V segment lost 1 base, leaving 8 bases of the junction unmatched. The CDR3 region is CASSQATAGALQETQYF. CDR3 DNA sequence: TGTGCCAGCAGCCAAGCGACAGCGGGGGCCCTCCAAGAGACCCAGTACTTC.

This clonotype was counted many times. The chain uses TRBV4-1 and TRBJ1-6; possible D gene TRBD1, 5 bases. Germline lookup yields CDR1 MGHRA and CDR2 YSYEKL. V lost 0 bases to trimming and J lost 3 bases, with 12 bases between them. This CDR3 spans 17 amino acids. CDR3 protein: CASSQDAVRDYNSPLHF. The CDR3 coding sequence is TGCGCCAGCAGCCAAGATGCCGTCAGGGACTATAATTCACCCCTCCACTTT.

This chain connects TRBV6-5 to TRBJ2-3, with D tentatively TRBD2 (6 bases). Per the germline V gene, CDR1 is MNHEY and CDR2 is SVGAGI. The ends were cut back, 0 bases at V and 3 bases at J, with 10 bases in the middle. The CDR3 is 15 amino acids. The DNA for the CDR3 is TGTGCCAGCAGTTACTCGACTCGGGAGACAGATACGCAGTATTTT. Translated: CASSYSTRETDTQYF.

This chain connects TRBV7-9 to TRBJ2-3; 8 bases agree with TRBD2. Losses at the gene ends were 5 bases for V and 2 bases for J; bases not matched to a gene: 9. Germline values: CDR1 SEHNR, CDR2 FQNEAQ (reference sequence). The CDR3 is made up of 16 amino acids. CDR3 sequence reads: CASSPGLAQPTDTQYF. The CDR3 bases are TGTGCCAGCAGCCCTGGACTAGCTCAACCCACAGATACGCAGTATTTT.

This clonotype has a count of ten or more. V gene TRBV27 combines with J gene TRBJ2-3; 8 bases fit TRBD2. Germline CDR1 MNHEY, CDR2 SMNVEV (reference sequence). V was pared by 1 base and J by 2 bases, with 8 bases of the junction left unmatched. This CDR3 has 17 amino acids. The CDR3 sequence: CASSLLGLAGHTDTQYF. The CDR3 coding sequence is TGTGCCAGCAGTTTATTAGGCCTAGCGGGCCACACAGATACGCAGTATTTT.

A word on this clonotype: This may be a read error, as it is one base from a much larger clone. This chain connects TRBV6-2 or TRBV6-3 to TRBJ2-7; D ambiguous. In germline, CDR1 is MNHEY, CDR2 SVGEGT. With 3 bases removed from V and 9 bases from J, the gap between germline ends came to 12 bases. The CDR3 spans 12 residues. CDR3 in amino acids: CASSYGSHGQYF. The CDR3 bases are TGTGCCAGCAGTTATGGAAGCCACGGGCAGTACTTC.

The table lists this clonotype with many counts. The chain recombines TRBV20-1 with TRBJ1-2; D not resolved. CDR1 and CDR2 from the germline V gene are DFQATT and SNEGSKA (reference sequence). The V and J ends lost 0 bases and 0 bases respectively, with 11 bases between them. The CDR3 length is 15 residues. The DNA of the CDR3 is TGCAGTGCTAGAGATTTCGGTAGCTCTAACTATGGCTACACCTTC. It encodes CSARDFGSSNYGYTF.

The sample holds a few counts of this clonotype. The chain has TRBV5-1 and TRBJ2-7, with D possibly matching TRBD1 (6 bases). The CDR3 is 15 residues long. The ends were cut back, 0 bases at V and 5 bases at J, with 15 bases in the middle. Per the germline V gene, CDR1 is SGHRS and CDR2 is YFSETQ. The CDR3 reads CASSLVPRQENEQYF. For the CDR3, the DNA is TGCGCCAGCAGCTTGGTCCCCCGACAGGAGAACGAGCAGTACTTC.

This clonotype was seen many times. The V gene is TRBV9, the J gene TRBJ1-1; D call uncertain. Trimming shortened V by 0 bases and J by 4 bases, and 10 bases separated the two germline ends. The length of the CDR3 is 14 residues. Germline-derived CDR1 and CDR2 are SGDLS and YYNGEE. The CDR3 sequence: CASSVDGAITEAFF. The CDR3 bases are TGTGCCAGCAGCGTAGATGGCGCGATCACTGAAGCTTTCTTT.

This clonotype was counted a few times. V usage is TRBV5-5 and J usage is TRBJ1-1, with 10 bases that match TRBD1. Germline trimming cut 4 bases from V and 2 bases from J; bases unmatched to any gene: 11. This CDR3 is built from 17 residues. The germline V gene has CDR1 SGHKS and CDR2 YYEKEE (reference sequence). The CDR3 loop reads CASSTGTGVGENTEAFF. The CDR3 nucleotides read TGTGCCAGCAGCACAGGGACAGGGGTTGGGGAAAACACTGAAGCTTTCTTT.

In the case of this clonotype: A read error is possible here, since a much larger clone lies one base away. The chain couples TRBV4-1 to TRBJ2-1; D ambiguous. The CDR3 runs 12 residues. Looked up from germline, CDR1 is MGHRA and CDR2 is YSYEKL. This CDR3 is CASSRDYSEQFF. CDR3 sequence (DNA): TGCGCCAGCAGCCGAGATTACAGTGAGCAGTTCTTC.

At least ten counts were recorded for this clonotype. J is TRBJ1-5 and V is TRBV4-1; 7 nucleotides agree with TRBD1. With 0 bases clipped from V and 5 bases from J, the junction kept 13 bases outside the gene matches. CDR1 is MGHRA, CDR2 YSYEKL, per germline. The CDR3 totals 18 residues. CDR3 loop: CASSQEGERGGADQPQHF. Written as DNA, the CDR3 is TGCGCCAGCAGCCAAGAAGGGGAGCGAGGGGGCGCCGATCAGCCCCAGCATTTT.

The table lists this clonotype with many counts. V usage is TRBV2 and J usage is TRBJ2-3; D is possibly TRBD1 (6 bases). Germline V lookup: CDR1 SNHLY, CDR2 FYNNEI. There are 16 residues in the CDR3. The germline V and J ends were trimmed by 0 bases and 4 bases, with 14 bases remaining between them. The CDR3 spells CASSEAVTGKADTQYF. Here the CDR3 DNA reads TGTGCCAGCAGTGAAGCGGTCACAGGGAAGGCAGATACGCAGTATTTT.

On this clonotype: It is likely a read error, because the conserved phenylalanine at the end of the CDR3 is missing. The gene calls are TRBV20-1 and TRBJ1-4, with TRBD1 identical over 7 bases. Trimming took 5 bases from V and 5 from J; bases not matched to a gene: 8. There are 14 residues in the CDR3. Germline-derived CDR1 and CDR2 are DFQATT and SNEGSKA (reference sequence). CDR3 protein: CSAGPQGINEKLFL. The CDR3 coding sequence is TGCAGTGCTGGCCCACAGGGGATCAATGAAAAACTGTTTTTA.

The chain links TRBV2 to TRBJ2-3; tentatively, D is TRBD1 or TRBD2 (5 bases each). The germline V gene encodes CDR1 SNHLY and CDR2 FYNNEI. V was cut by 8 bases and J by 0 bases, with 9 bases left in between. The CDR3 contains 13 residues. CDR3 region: CASLGDSTDTQYF. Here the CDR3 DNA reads TGTGCCAGCCTCGGGGACAGCACAGATACGCAGTATTTT.

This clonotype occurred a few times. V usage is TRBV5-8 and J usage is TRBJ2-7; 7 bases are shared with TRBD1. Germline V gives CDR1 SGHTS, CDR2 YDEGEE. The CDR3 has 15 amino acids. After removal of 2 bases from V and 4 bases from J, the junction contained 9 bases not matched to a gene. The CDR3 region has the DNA TGTGCCAGCAGCTTACAGGGGCAGGTTGTTTACGAGCAGTACTTC. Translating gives CASSLQGQVVYEQYF.

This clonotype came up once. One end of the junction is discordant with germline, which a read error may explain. The CDR3 DNA reads TGTGCGAGCAGCCCGGGAGAGGGTGACGAGCAGTACTTC. Translated: CASSPGEGDEQYF. The chain combines TRBV5-6 with TRBJ2-7; D might be TRBD2 (6 bases). Germline loops: CDR1 SGHDT, CDR2 YYEEEE. CDR3 length: 13 amino acids.

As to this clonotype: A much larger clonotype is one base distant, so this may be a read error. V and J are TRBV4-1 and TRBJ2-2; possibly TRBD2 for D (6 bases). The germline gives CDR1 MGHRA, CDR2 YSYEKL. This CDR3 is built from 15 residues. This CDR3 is CASSPPDGNTGGLFF. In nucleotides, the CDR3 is TGCGCCAGCAGCCCGCCTGACGGGAACACCGGGGGGCTGTTTTTT.

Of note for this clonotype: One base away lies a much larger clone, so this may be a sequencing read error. CDR3 in amino acids: CASSISGGAEYKQYF. The DNA of the CDR3 is TGTGCCAGTAGTATCTCGGGGGGCGCGGAATACAAGCAGTACTTC. V gene TRBV19 combines with J gene TRBJ2-7; possibly TRBD2 for D (7 bases). Deletions cut 3 bases from V and 8 bases from J, with 20 bases between. In germline, CDR1 is LNHDA, CDR2 SQIVND (reference sequence). The CDR3 extends over 15 amino acids.

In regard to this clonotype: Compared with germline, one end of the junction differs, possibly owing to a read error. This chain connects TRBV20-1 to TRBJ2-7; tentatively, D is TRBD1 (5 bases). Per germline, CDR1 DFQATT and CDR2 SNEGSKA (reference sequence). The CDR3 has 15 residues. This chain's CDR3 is CSAGEVLSGLYEQYF. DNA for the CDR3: TGCAGTGCTGGAGAGGTTCTATCAGGGCTTTACGAGCAGTACTTC.

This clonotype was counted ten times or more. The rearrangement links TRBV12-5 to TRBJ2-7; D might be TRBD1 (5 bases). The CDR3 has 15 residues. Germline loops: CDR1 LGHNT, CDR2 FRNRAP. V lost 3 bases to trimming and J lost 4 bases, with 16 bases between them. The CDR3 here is CASGFFQNQGYEQYF. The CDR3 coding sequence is TGTGCTAGTGGTTTTTTCCAAAATCAGGGATACGAGCAGTACTTC.

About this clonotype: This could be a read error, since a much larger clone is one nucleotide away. CDR3 DNA: TGTGCCAGCAGCTTAAGTCTTGGCGGGGGGAAGAATGAGCAGATCTTC. This encodes CASSLSLGGGKNEQIF. The V call is TRBV7-9, the J call TRBJ2-1; 8 bases are a match to TRBD2. Germline CDR1 reads SEHNR; CDR2 reads FQNEAQ (reference sequence). This CDR3 spans 16 amino acids.

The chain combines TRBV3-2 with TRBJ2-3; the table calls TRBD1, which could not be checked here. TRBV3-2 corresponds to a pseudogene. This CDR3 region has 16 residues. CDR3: CASSHFRDRVIDTQYF. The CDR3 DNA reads TGTGCCAGCAGCCATTTCCGGGACAGGGTCATAGATACGCAGTATTTT.

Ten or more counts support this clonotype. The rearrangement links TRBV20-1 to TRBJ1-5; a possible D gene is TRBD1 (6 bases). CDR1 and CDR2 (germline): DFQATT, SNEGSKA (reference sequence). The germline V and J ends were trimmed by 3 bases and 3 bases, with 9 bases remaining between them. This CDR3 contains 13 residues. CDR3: CSARTGPNQPQHF. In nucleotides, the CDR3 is TGCAGTGCTAGGACAGGCCCCAATCAGCCCCAGCATTTT.

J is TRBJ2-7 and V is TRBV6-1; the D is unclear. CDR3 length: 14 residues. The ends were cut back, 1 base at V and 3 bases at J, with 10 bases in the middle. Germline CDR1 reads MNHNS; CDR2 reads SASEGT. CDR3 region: CASSEVGLYYEQYF. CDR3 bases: TGTGCCAGCAGTGAAGTCGGCCTTTACTACGAGCAGTACTTC.

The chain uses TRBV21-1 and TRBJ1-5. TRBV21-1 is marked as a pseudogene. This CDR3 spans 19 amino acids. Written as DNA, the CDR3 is TGTGCCAGCAGCAAAGTAGGGCGGGGCCTGGGGTATAGCAATCAGTCCCAGCATTTT. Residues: CASSKVGRGLGYSNQSQHF.